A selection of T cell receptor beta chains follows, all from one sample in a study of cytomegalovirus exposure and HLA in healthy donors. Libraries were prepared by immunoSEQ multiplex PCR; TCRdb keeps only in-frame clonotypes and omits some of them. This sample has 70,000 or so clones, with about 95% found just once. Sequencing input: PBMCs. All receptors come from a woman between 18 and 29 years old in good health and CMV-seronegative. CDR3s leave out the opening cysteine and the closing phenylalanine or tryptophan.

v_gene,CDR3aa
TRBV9,ASSVESVTYGYT
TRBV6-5,ASSYYGSGGNTIY
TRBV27,ASILWGGQNTEAF
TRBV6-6,ASGTSGYEQY
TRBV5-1,ASSTTGATNQPQH
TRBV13,ASSLRSGAYNEQF
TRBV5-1,ASSTGLAGSLRTDTQY
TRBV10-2,ASRDDSSRNAEAF
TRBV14,ASSQLQGAQNEQF
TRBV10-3,AISAGTGGMNTEAF
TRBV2,ASSPDRGNGNTIY
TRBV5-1,ASSLHLQGGTGELF
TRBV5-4,ASAGPGVFSYNEQF
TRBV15,ATSSTMSGGYTEAF
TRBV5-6,ASSQGQGNQPQH
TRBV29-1,SVEWHSGNTIY
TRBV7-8,ASSPPFQGGTQY
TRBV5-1,ASSLAGTPNTEAF
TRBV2,ASRLGQGLAGNTIY
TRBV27,ASSGGAENIQY
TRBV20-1,STQGYYGYT
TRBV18,ASSLTTPLDRGDYGYT
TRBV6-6,ASSYSQGKAGYT
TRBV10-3,AISEGGSNQPQH
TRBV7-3,ASSPTLAHFQF
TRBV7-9,ASSPRAGTEAF
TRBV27,ASSLSGFYNEQF
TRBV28,ASSLEQGAKDEQY
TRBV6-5,ASSYSGLAREQF
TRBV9,ASSVSGGRGNEQF
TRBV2,ASRSGQGQETQY
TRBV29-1,SVDYRGASTDTQY
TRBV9,ASSVGGENYGYT
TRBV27,ASSPLDRVRHEQY
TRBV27,ASSSGTGGFTEAF
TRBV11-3,ASSLADRGNNQETQY
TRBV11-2,ASSGETRGSGGYT
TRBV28,ASSRRGRNIQY
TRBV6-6,ASSYGTGNYGYT
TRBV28,ASSLTTGGAYEQY
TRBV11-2,ASSPGPSGNTIY
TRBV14,ASSPTRGPAAKNIQY
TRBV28,ASRYGTATNEKLF